This record concerns one T cell receptor (beta chain) sequence. These data are taken from a study of blood T cell repertoires in COVID-19. Overall study context: Samples taken during acute and convalescent COVID-19 were collected in the United States, Italy and Spain. In each case, the material was cDNA or gDNA derived from T cells, B-cell-depleted T cells, or PBMCs.

CDR1 MGHRA and CDR2 YSYEKL come from the germline V gene. V shed 3 bases, J shed 3 bases, and the junction held 4 bases outside the gene matches. This CDR3 comprises 15 residues. The repertoire was sequenced with immunoSEQ multiplex PCR; TCRdb's copy has only in-frame clones and lacks some. The sample carries about 210,000 clones, approximately 90% recorded once. Sequences were obtained from peripheral blood. This sequence joins TRBV4-1 and TRBJ1-5; 8 nucleotides line up with TRBD1. The sequence was collected from a middle-aged woman with acute or convalescent COVID-19. The CDR3 nucleotides are TGCGCCAGCAGCCAGGTACAGGGGGTCAATCAGCCCCAGCATTTT. Residues: CASSQVQGVNQPQHF.